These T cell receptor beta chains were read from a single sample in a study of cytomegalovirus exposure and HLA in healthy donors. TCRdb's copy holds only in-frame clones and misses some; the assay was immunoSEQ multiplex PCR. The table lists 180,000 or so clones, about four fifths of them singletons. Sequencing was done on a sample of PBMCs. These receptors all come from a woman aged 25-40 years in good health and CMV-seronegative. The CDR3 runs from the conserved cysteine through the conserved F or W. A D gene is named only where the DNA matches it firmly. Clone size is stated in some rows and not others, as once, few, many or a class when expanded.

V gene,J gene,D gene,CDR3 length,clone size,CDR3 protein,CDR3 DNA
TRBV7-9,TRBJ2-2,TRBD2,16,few,CASSFSGGGNTGELFF,TGTGCCAGCAGCTTCTCTGGCGGGGGGAACACCGGGGAGCTGTTTTTT
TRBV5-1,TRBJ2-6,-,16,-,CASSLGQYSGANVLTF,TGCGCCAGCAGCCTCGGACAGTACTCTGGGGCCAACGTCCTGACTTTC
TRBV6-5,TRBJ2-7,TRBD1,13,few,CATTGGETYEQYF,TGTGCCACGACAGGGGGGGAGACCTACGAGCAGTACTTC
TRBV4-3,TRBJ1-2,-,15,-,CASSQDRGSLYGYTF,TGCGCCAGCAGCCAAGACAGGGGCTCTCTCTATGGCTACACCTTC
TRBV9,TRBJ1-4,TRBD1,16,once,CASSFQGQGGNEKLFF,TGTGCCAGCAGCTTCCAAGGACAGGGAGGAAATGAAAAACTGTTTTTT
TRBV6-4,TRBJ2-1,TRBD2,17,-,CASSASSGGGSYNEQFF,TGTGCCAGCAGTGCCTCTAGCGGGGGAGGCTCCTACAATGAGCAGTTCTTC
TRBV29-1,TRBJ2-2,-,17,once,CSAGKAGRNPNTGELFF,TGCAGCGCGGGAAAGGCGGGCCGGAACCCGAACACCGGGGAGCTGTTTTTT
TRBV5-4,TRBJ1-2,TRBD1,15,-,CASSWIRQGARGYTF,TGTGCCAGCAGCTGGATAAGACAGGGCGCCAGAGGCTACACCTTC
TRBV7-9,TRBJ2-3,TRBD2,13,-,CASRSGAGDTQYF,TGTGCCAGCAGGAGCGGGGCCGGAGATACGCAGTATTTT
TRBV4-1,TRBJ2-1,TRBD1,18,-,CASSQSPGQTSSYNEQFF,TGCGCCAGCAGCCAAAGTCCGGGACAGACGAGCTCCTACAATGAGCAGTTCTTC
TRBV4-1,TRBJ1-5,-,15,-,CASSQEARVGQPQHF,TGCGCCAGCAGCCAAGAAGCTCGGGTTGGGCAGCCCCAGCATTTT
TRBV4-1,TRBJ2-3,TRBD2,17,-,CASSQDASGGAVDTQYF,TGCGCCAGCAGCCAGGATGCTAGCGGGGGGGCCGTAGATACGCAGTATTTT
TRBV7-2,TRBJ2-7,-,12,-,CASSQTGYEQYF,TGTGCCAGCAGCCAAACAGGGTACGAGCAGTACTTC
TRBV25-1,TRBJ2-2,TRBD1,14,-,CASREGQDAGELFF,TGTGCCAGCAGGGAGGGACAGGACGCCGGGGAGCTGTTTTTT
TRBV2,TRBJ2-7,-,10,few,CASNGREQYF,TGTGCCAGCAACGGTCGCGAGCAGTACTTC
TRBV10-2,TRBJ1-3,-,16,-,CASSETGMTPGNTIYF,TGCGCCAGCAGTGAGACAGGGATGACTCCTGGAAACACCATATATTTT
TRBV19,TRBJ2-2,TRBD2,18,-,CASSIRGLAGGPTGELFF,TGTGCCAGTAGTATAAGGGGACTAGCGGGGGGACCCACCGGGGAGCTGTTTTTT
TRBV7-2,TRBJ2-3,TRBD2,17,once,CASSLTSGVGGADTQYF,TGTGCCAGCAGCCTTACTAGCGGGGTTGGAGGCGCAGATACGCAGTATTTT
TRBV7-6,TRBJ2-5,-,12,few,CASSPVAETQYF,TGTGCCAGCAGCCCAGTGGCAGAGACCCAGTACTTC